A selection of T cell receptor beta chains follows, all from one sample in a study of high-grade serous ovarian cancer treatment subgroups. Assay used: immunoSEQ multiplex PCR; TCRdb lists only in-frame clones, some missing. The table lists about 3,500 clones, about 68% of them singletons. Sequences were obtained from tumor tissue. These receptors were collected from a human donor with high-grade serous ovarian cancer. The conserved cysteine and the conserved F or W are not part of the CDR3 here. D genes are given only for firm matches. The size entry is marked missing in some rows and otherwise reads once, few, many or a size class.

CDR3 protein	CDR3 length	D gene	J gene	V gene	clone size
ASRDRSSYEQY	11	TRBD1	NA	TRBV2	NA
ASSSRSPLAKNIQY	14	NA	TRBJ2-4	TRBV7-2	NA
ASSQDFGTYNEQF	13	NA	TRBJ2-1	TRBV4-2	NA
ASSPRGGYEQY	11	NA	TRBJ2-7	TRBV27	NA
ASSTRDSLLGNEQF	14	NA	TRBJ2-1	TRBV9	once
ASSVSLEEKLF	11	NA	TRBJ1-4	TRBV2	once
ASSSGSGANVLT	12	NA	TRBJ2-6	TRBV5-1	NA
ASSQRDSLQETQY	13	NA	TRBJ2-5	TRBV14	NA
ASSTEAGNTIY	11	NA	TRBJ1-3	TRBV6-1	NA
ASSQGTSRSYEQY	13	NA	NA	TRBV4-3	NA
ASSPPGQGADEQY	13	TRBD1	TRBJ2-7	TRBV18	NA
ASSPSGWETQY	11	TRBD2	TRBJ2-5	TRBV10-2	NA
ASSRGQGVNTEAF	13	TRBD1	TRBJ1-1	TRBV4-3	once
ASSGLYSYEQY	11	NA	NA	TRBV9	NA
ASSPRGYNSPLH	12	NA	TRBJ1-6	TRBV11-3	NA
ASSPLSGTSGRSYEQY	16	TRBD2	NA	TRBV14	NA
ASSPTRGSYNEQF	13	NA	TRBJ2-1	TRBV11-3	NA
ASSKGRASGRPDTQY	15	NA	TRBJ2-5	TRBV21-1	NA
ASAQGVRETQY	11	NA	TRBJ2-5	TRBV7-2	NA
ASSLSTHNYGYT	12	NA	TRBJ1-2	TRBV28	NA
ASSSGQGEY	9	TRBD1	TRBJ2-3	TRBV5-4	NA
ASSRALNVPEAF	12	NA	TRBJ1-1	TRBV14	few
ASSLGQSYEQY	11	TRBD1	TRBJ2-7	TRBV18	NA
ASSYGTSGGGTQY	13	TRBD2	TRBJ2-5	TRBV2	NA
ASSARAPGHTQY	12	NA	TRBJ2-3	TRBV11-1	few
ASSEVGDSVYGYT	13	NA	TRBJ1-2	TRBV19	NA
ASSLVAGSETQY	12	NA	TRBJ2-5	TRBV7-8	NA
ASSEAGTFGAGYT	13	NA	TRBJ1-2	TRBV6-1	few
ASSPADRADTGELF	14	TRBD1	TRBJ2-2	TRBV5-4	NA
ASSLQGQGNTEAF	13	TRBD1	TRBJ1-1	TRBV28	NA
ASRSRGLAGGSPSYEQY	17	TRBD2	TRBJ2-7	TRBV27	NA
ASKGLNNSPLH	11	NA	TRBJ1-6	TRBV6-6	NA
ASSYEGRVADTQY	13	NA	TRBJ2-3	TRBV6-5	once
ASSSPGGLPNNEQF	14	TRBD2	TRBJ2-1	TRBV11-2	NA
ASSPMPTDGFGYT	13	NA	TRBJ1-2	TRBV5-6	NA
ASSPEIAGVSEQF	13	TRBD2	TRBJ2-1	TRBV10-2	NA
ASSMKYDSTGELF	13	NA	TRBJ2-2	TRBV19	NA
ASSLVGHSNQPQH	13	NA	TRBJ1-5	TRBV5-4	NA
ASSSQGGSLDGYT	13	NA	TRBJ1-2	TRBV6-5	NA